Listed here are 27 T cell receptor beta chains from one sample, sequenced in a study of cytomegalovirus exposure and HLA in healthy donors. The study ran its PCR with 60 Vbeta and 13 Jbeta primers. Assay used: immunoSEQ multiplex PCR; TCRdb lists only in-frame clones, some missing. The repertoire holds under 150,000 clones, with 80% as singletons. Input material: PBMCs. Receptors were obtained from a male donor in good health and CMV-seronegative.

V gene TRBV5-1 combines with J gene TRBJ1-4; 9 bases line up with TRBD1. This CDR3 spans 13 amino acids. J gave up 8 bases and V 4 bases, and 3 bases lay outside the gene matches. Germline assignment: CDR1 SGHRS and CDR2 YFSETQ. CDR3: CASSVGQGEKLFF. The CDR3 DNA is TGCGCCAGCAGCGTCGGACAGGGGGAAAAACTGTTTTTT.

This chain connects TRBV5-1 to TRBJ2-6; 8 bases line up with TRBD1. This CDR3 is built from 16 residues. Germline V gene lookup returns CDR1 SGHRS and CDR2 YFSETQ. J gave up 3 bases and V 0 bases, and 2 bases lay outside the gene matches. The CDR3 region has the DNA TGCGCCAGCAGCTTGGGGACAGGGTTTGGGGCCAACGTCCTGACTTTC. Amino acids: CASSLGTGFGANVLTF.

This clone has a single count. The chain joins TRBV15 to TRBJ2-3; D ambiguous. The germline CDR1 and CDR2 sequences are LNHNV and YYDKDF (reference sequence). This CDR3 spans 13 amino acids. Deletions cut 0 bases from V and 4 bases from J, with 5 bases between. Written as DNA, the CDR3 is TGTGCCACCAGCAGAGACCATCCAGATACGCAGTATTTT. This translates into CATSRDHPDTQYF.

Concerning this clone itself: This sample includes further DNA sequences coding for the same CDR3. The chain has TRBV19 and TRBJ2-2, with 10 positions matching TRBD1. The CDR3 has 15 residues. Trimming took 5 bases from V and 6 from J; bases not matched to a gene: 6. The germline gives CDR1 LNHDA, CDR2 SQIVND (reference sequence). Here the CDR3 reads CASSPRTGGAGELFF. The CDR3, as DNA: TGTGCCAGTAGTCCCAGGACAGGGGGGGCCGGGGAGCTGTTTTTT.

The V and J genes are TRBV7-2 and TRBJ1-5; D is possibly TRBD1 (6 bases). V gave up 4 bases and J gave up 0 bases, with 13 bases separating them. There are 16 residues in the CDR3. Germline-derived CDR1 and CDR2 are SGHTA and FQGNSA. In DNA form, the CDR3 reads TGTGCCAGCAGCTCCCAGGGGTGGTATAGCAATCAGCCCCAGCATTTT. Its protein is CASSSQGWYSNQPQHF.

This chain uses TRBV7-2 with TRBJ1-5, with unresolved D. Trimming took off 4 bases at V and 2 bases at J, with 12 bases between the two ends. The CDR3 contains 15 residues. CDR1 and CDR2 from the germline V gene are SGHTA and FQGNSA. CDR3 nucleotides: TGTGCCAGCAGCTCCGGAGGGAACGGCAATCAGCCCCAGCATTTT. It specifies CASSSGGNGNQPQHF.

This clone was seen once. The V gene is TRBV30, the J gene TRBJ2-7; D remains ambiguous. The CDR3 runs to 15 residues. The germline V gene encodes CDR1 GTSNPN and CDR2 SVGIG (reference sequence). V lost 3 bases to trimming and J lost 0 bases, with 15 bases between them. The CDR3 nucleotides read TGTGCCTGGAGCGCCGACTCAATCCCCTCCTACGAGCAGTACTTC. Its protein product is CAWSADSIPSYEQYF.

This clone was seen more than once but under ten times. The chain joins TRBV5-5 to TRBJ2-2; 12 bases are a match to TRBD2. Germline-derived CDR1 and CDR2 are SGHKS and YYEKEE (reference sequence). V lost 4 bases, J lost 6 bases, and 7 bases stayed unmatched. The CDR3 totals 16 residues. The CDR3 is CASSATSGRGSGELFF. Here the CDR3 DNA reads TGTGCCAGCAGCGCGACTAGCGGGAGAGGCTCCGGGGAGCTGTTTTTT.

The sample holds one count of this clone. This chain uses TRBV30 with TRBJ1-3, with 10 bases matching TRBD1. Per the germline V gene, CDR1 is GTSNPN and CDR2 is SVGIG (reference sequence). The CDR3 length is 15 residues. V lost 5 bases to trimming and J lost 0 bases; unmatched junction nucleotides: 4. CDR3 DNA: TGTGCCTGGTACGACAGGGGGCTCTCTGGAAACACCATATATTTT. Translating gives CAWYDRGLSGNTIYF. Using reference TRBV30 and TRBJ1-3 for the parts outside the CDR3, the full variable domain is SQTIHQWPATLVQPVGSPLSLECTVEGTSNPNLYWYRQAAGRGLQLLFYSVGIGQISSEVPQNLSASRPQDRQFILSSKKLLLSDSGFYLCAWYDRGLSGNTIYFGEGSWLTVV.

This clone occurred a few times. Other DNA sequences in this specimen translate into the identical CDR3. The chain employs TRBV5-1 and TRBJ1-3; D possibly corresponds to TRBD1 (5 bases). Germline assignment: CDR1 SGHRS and CDR2 YFSETQ. Deletions cut 4 bases from V and 4 bases from J, with 12 bases between. This CDR3 spans 14 amino acids. This CDR3 is CASSPGGSGNTIYF. The CDR3 bases are TGCGCCAGCAGCCCCGGGGGGTCAGGAAACACCATATATTTT.

The V and J genes are TRBV5-6 and TRBJ2-7; 10 positions match TRBD1. This CDR3 is 16 amino acids long. V shed 2 bases, J shed 6 bases, and the junction held 11 bases outside the gene matches. CDR1 is SGHDT and CDR2 is YYEEEE in the germline V gene. The CDR3 nucleotides read TGTGCCAGCAGCTTACCTATGGCCGGGACAGGGGTCGAGCAGTACTTC. Translating gives CASSLPMAGTGVEQYF.

This chain links TRBV7-9 with TRBJ1-2, with a tentative D call TRBD1 (5 bases). Trimming pared 6 bases from V and 2 bases from J, leaving 13 bases between. Germline V gene lookup returns CDR1 SEHNR and CDR2 FQNEAQ (reference sequence). This CDR3 is 14 amino acids long. As DNA, the CDR3 is TGTGCCAGCAGTCCCAGGGTATACAACTATGGCTACACCTTC. It encodes CASSPRVYNYGYTF.

This clone came up once. The V call is TRBV5-4, the J call TRBJ2-1, with D unclear. CDR1 and CDR2 from the germline V gene are SGHNT and YYREEE (reference sequence). V was cut by 0 bases and J by 4 bases, with 5 bases left in between. The CDR3 spans 13 residues. As DNA, the CDR3 is TGTGCCAGCAGCTTGGGAGGTTACAATGAGCAGTTCTTC. Its protein is CASSLGGYNEQFF. Drawing the rest from reference TRBV5-4 and TRBJ2-1, the complete variable domain is ETGVTQSPTHLIKTRGQQVTLRCSSQSGHNTVSWYQQALGQGPQFIFQYYREEENGRGNFPPRFSGLQFPNYSSELNVNALELDDSALYLCASSLGGYNEQFFGPGTRLTVL.

V gene TRBV27 combines with J gene TRBJ1-1; D may be TRBD1 (5 bases). CDR3 length: 14 residues. Germline-derived CDR1 and CDR2 are MNHEY and SMNVEV (reference sequence). V was clipped by 0 bases and J by 1 base, with 6 bases between them. Written as DNA, the CDR3 is TGTGCCAGCAGTTTATCTGGGGCGAACACTGAAGCTTTCTTT. Protein product: CASSLSGANTEAFF.

The CDR3 region is CAWSRFGDEQYF. The CDR3 DNA reads TGTGCCTGGAGTAGATTTGGAGACGAGCAGTACTTC. The chain carries TRBV30 and TRBJ2-7; D is ambiguous. Between the trimmed V and J ends, which lost 2 bases and 5 bases, there was a span of 10 bases. CDR3 size: 12 residues. Germline lookup yields CDR1 GTSNPN and CDR2 SVGIG (reference sequence).

The chain combines TRBV27 with TRBJ1-5, with D possibly TRBD1 on 5 matching bases. The CDR3 loop spans 16 amino acids. In germline, CDR1 is MNHEY, CDR2 SMNVEV (reference sequence). The V end was cut by 2 bases, the J end by 9 bases, with 20 bases between. The CDR3 sequence: CASSLTMSGGLGPQHF. CDR3 in DNA: TGTGCCAGCAGTTTAACGATGTCCGGGGGTTTAGGGCCCCAGCATTTT.

V and J are TRBV11-2 and TRBJ2-7; a possible D gene is TRBD1 (5 bases). V lost 1 base and J 2 bases, leaving 9 bases between the germline ends. This CDR3 comprises 14 residues. Germline values: CDR1 SGHAT, CDR2 FQNNGV. CDR3 region: CASSLVSRAYEQYF. CDR3 DNA: TGTGCCAGCAGCTTAGTCTCCAGGGCCTACGAGCAGTACTTC. Full variable domain (missing parts from reference TRBV11-2 and TRBJ2-7): EAGVAQSPRYKIIEKRQSVAFWCNPISGHATLYWYQQILGQGPKLLIQFQNNGVVDDSQLPKDRFSAERLKGVDSTLKIQPAKLEDSAVYLCASSLVSRAYEQYFGPGTRLTVT.

The chain uses TRBV6-5 and TRBJ1-1, with a possible D match to TRBD1 (5 bases). V dropped 6 bases and J dropped 7 bases, with 15 bases sitting between them. The CDR3 consists of 13 residues. The germline V gene has CDR1 MNHEY and CDR2 SVGAGI. DNA for the CDR3: TGTGCCAGCAGGTCACCCGGGGGGAATGAAGCTTTCTTT. Protein: CASRSPGGNEAFF.

V usage is TRBV6-5 and J usage is TRBJ1-2; D is unresolved. V lost 4 bases and J 2 bases, leaving 14 bases between the germline ends. Looked up from germline, CDR1 is MNHEY and CDR2 is SVGAGI. There are 15 residues in the CDR3. CDR3 sequence reads: CASSSQLTPNYGYTF. The CDR3 DNA reads TGTGCCAGCAGTTCTCAGCTGACACCCAACTATGGCTACACCTTC.

The chain uses TRBV18 and TRBJ2-3; D not resolved. Germline-derived CDR1 and CDR2 are KGHSH and LQKENI. Trimming cost V 2 bases and J 0 bases, with 12 bases left between them. CDR3 length: 16 amino acids. The CDR3 DNA is TGTGCCAGCTCACCAGTAGGCGGTCCGAGCACAGATACGCAGTATTTT. Residues: CASSPVGGPSTDTQYF.

The chain uses TRBV27 and TRBJ1-5; D unclear. The CDR3 sequence is 13 residues long. V was shortened by 6 bases and J by 1 base, with 7 bases between the two germline ends. Germline V gives CDR1 MNHEY, CDR2 SMNVEV (reference sequence). CDR3 region: CASRSVSNQPQHF. The DNA of the CDR3 is TGTGCCAGCAGAAGCGTGAGCAATCAGCCCCAGCATTTT.

Regarding this clone: At one of its ends the junction is not consistent with the germline gene, which may arise from a read error. The rearrangement links TRBV7-9 to TRBJ2-1, with 11 bases aligning to TRBD2. Germline V gene sequence: CDR1 SEHNR, CDR2 FQNEAQ (reference sequence). The CDR3 has 15 amino acids. The CDR3 is CSSSRTSGSGNEQFF. CDR3 bases: TGTTCCAGCAGCCGAACTAGCGGGAGTGGGAATGAGCAGTTCTTC.

In its sample, this clone was seen once. This chain's CDR3 is CASSWGGQGAYEQYF. The CDR3 DNA is TGTGCCAGCAGCTGGGGTGGACAGGGGGCCTACGAGCAGTACTTC. The chain links TRBV5-6 to TRBJ2-7; 10 bases are a match to TRBD1. Germline assignment: CDR1 SGHDT and CDR2 YYEEEE. This CDR3 region has 15 residues. Losses at the gene ends were 3 bases for V and 2 bases for J; bases not matched to a gene: 5.

The V gene is TRBV5-5, the J gene TRBJ2-7; 10 nucleotides agree with TRBD2. This CDR3 is built from 20 residues. Germline V gene lookup returns CDR1 SGHKS and CDR2 YYEKEE (reference sequence). The trim removed 0 bases at V and 2 bases at J, leaving 17 bases unmatched. The CDR3 coding sequence is TGTGCCAGCAGCTTGGCCAGGATTCTAGCGGGAGAAGGGATTCCCTACGAGCAGTACTTC. Its translation: CASSLARILAGEGIPYEQYF.

CDR3 region: CASGDRLNYGYTF. The CDR3 DNA reads TGTGCCAGCGGGGACAGACTTAACTATGGCTACACCTTC. V usage is TRBV6-5 and J usage is TRBJ1-2, with 7 bases that match TRBD1. The CDR3 sequence is 13 residues long. The J segment lost 1 base and the V segment lost 8 bases, leaving 4 bases of the junction unmatched. Germline V CDR1 and CDR2: MNHEY, SVGAGI.

A word on this clone: Other DNA sequences in this sample translate to the same CDR3. The chain joins TRBV6-5 to TRBJ1-1; D ambiguous. Germline V CDR1 and CDR2: MNHEY, SVGAGI. Trimming stripped 0 bases from V and 6 bases from J, with 8 bases between. CDR3 length equals 13 residues. CDR3 bases: TGTGCCAGCAGTTACTCGGAGCGGGCTGAAGCTTTCTTT. Residues: CASSYSERAEAFF.

This clone has a handful of counts. The CDR3 here is CASSEAVYQPQHF. CDR3 coding DNA: TGTGCCAGCAGTGAAGCCGTGTATCAGCCCCAGCATTTT. V gene TRBV2 combines with J gene TRBJ1-5; D unclear. The V end was cut by 0 bases, the J end by 5 bases, with 5 bases between. This CDR3 is 13 amino acids long. Germline assignment: CDR1 SNHLY and CDR2 FYNNEI.